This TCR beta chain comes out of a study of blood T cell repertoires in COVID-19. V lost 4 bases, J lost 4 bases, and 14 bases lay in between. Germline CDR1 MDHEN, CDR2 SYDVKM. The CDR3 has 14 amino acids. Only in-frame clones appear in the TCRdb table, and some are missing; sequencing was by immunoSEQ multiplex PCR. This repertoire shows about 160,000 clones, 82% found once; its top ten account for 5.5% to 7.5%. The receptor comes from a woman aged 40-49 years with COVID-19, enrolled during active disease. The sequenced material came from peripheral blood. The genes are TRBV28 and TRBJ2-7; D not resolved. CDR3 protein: CASSYFLQTYEQYF. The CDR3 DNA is TGTGCCAGCAGTTATTTCCTCCAGACATACGAGCAGTACTTC.